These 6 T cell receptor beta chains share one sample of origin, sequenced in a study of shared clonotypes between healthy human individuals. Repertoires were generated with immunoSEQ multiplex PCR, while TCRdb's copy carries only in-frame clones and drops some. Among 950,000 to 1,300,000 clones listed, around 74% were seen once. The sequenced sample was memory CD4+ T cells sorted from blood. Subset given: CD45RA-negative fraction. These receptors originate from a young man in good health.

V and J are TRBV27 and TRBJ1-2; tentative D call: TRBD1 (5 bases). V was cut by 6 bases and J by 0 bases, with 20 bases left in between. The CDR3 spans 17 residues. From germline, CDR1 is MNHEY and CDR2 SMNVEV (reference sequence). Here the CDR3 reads CASRTSQGGLANYGYTF. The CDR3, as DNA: TGTGCCAGCAGGACGAGTCAGGGAGGTCTTGCTAACTATGGCTACACCTTC.

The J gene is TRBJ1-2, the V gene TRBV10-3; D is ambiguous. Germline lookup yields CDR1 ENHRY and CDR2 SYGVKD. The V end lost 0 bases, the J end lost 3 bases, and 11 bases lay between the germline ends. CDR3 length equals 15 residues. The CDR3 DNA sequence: TGTGCCATCAGTGAGTCGCCGGGGAATCACTATGGCTACACCTTC. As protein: CAISESPGNHYGYTF.

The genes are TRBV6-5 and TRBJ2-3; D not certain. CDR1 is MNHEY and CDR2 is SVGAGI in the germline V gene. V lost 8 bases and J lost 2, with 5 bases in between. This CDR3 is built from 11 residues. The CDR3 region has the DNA TGTGCCAGCGGTGACACAGATACGCAGTATTTT. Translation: CASGDTDTQYF.

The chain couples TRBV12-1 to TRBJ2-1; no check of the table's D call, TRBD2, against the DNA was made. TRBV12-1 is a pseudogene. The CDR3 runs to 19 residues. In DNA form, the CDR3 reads TGTGCCAGCAGCTTACCCGGGACTGGGCCCCTTAGCTCCTACAATGAGCAGTTCTTC. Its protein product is CASSLPGTGPLSSYNEQFF.

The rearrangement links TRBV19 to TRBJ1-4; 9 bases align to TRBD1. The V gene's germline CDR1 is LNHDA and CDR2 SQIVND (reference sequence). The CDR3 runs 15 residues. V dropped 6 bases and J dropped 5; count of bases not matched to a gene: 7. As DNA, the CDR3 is TGTGCCAGTAGAGAGCTCGGGACAGGGAATGAAAAACTGTTTTTT. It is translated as CASRELGTGNEKLFF. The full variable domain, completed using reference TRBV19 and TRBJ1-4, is DGGITQSPKYLFRKEGQNVTLSCEQNLNHDAMYWYRQDPGQGLRLIYYSQIVNDFQKGDIAEGYSVSREKKESFPLTVTSAQKNPTAFYLCASRELGTGNEKLFFGSGTQLSVL.

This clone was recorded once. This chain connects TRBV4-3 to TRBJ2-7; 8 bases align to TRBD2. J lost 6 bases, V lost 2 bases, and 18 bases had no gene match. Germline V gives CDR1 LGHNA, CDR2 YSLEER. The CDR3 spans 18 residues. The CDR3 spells CASSQMPPSGSAVGEQYF. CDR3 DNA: TGCGCCAGCAGCCAAATGCCCCCCAGCGGGAGTGCTGTCGGCGAGCAGTACTTC.